This passage covers 20 T cell receptor beta chains from one sample sequenced in a study of blood T cell repertoires in COVID-19 (dated by TCRdb to 2020 to 2022). The method was the immunoSEQ multiplex PCR assay. TCRdb retrieved this table from immuneACCESS and kept in-frame rearrangements only. Not all clones are present; in checked studies, unresolved V genes account for under half, and no reason is known for the remainder. Recorded for this sample are about 51,000 clones; 91% of them occurred a single time. Jointly, the top ten make up around 3% of the sample. The sample comprised peripheral blood. Receptors were obtained from a man between 50 and 59 years old with acute or convalescent COVID-19.

This chain connects TRBV30 to TRBJ1-2; 7 positions match TRBD1. Germline V gene sequence: CDR1 GTSNPN, CDR2 SVGIG (reference sequence). The CDR3 extends over 15 amino acids. J was trimmed by 1 base and V by 5 bases; bases with no gene match: 10. The CDR3 here is CAWLSPGGFNYGYTF. The CDR3 DNA is TGTGCCTGGTTATCCCCAGGGGGATTTAACTATGGCTACACCTTC.

The CDR3: CASSLQGSGANVLTF. The DNA of the CDR3 is TGCGCCAGCAGCCTACAGGGTTCTGGGGCCAACGTCCTGACTTTC. The chain carries TRBV5-1 and TRBJ2-6; weak D call: TRBD1 (6 bases). The CDR3 runs to 15 residues. CDR1 is SGHRS and CDR2 is YFSETQ in the germline V gene. Trimming left V 4 bases short and J 1 base short, with 9 bases between.

V gene TRBV5-1 combines with J gene TRBJ2-3, with a possible D match to TRBD1 (5 bases). Germline V lookup: CDR1 SGHRS, CDR2 YFSETQ. V was cut by 2 bases and J by 0 bases, with 10 bases left in between. The CDR3 extends over 15 amino acids. CDR3 protein: CASSFDSSSTDTQYF. In nucleotides, the CDR3 is TGCGCCAGCAGCTTCGACAGCTCTAGCACAGATACGCAGTATTTT.

The chain carries TRBV25-1 and TRBJ2-7; perhaps TRBD1 as D (7 bases). V gave up 1 base and J gave up 4 bases, with 11 bases separating them. The CDR3 spans 14 residues. Germline V gives CDR1 MGHDK, CDR2 SYGVNS. CDR3 region: CASSEFGGQYEQYF. In DNA, the CDR3 is TGTGCCAGCAGTGAATTCGGGGGACAGTACGAGCAGTACTTC.

V usage is TRBV6-1 and J usage is TRBJ1-3, with no clear D. This CDR3 spans 14 amino acids. The V gene's germline CDR1 is MNHNS and CDR2 SASEGT. The V end was cut by 3 bases, the J end by 0 bases, with 6 bases between. CDR3 coding DNA: TGTGCCAGCAGTGACCCGAGCTCTGGAAACACCATATATTTT. It is translated as CASSDPSSGNTIYF.

CDR3 region: CASRLEAANTEAFF. CDR3 coding DNA: TGTGCCAGCCGACTCGAGGCCGCGAACACTGAAGCTTTCTTT. The V call is TRBV10-3, the J call TRBJ1-1; D not certain. CDR3 length equals 14 residues. Trimming took 10 bases from V and 1 from J, leaving 16 bases between them. The germline V gene encodes CDR1 ENHRY and CDR2 SYGVKD.

The chain recombines TRBV15 with TRBJ2-7, with TRBD2 as a possible D gene (5 bases). Germline V CDR1 and CDR2: LNHNV, YYDKDF (reference sequence). V dropped 0 bases and J dropped 5 bases, with 23 bases sitting between them. CDR3 length equals 18 residues. The CDR3 DNA follows: TGTGCCACCAGCAGAGATCTGATTTTTGAAGAACCGGAGGACGAGCAGTACTTC. Translating it yields CATSRDLIFEEPEDEQYF.

The chain has TRBV19 and TRBJ2-1, with TRBD1 identical over 10 bases. This CDR3 is built from 15 residues. From germline, CDR1 is LNHDA and CDR2 SQIVND (reference sequence). Unmatched junction bases numbered 3, after V lost 1 base and J lost 6 bases. The DNA of the CDR3 is TGTGCCAGTAGTATAGGACAGGGGGCTGTCAATGAGCAGTTCTTC. Translated: CASSIGQGAVNEQFF.

V and J are TRBV5-5 and TRBJ1-1; 7 nucleotides agree with TRBD1. Trimming took 2 bases from V and 6 from J; bases not matched to a gene: 7. The V gene's germline CDR1 is SGHKS and CDR2 YYEKEE (reference sequence). This CDR3 spans 14 amino acids. CDR3 amino acids: CASSLIQQGSEAFF. The CDR3 coding sequence is TGTGCCAGCAGCTTAATCCAACAGGGGTCTGAAGCTTTCTTT.

V gene TRBV10-3 combines with J gene TRBJ1-2; TRBD1 aligns across 7 bases. The V gene end was trimmed by 3 bases and the J gene end by 4 bases; junction bases not matched to a gene: 8. Germline V lookup: CDR1 ENHRY, CDR2 SYGVKD. This CDR3 contains 15 residues. The CDR3 is CAISDEVGGFYGYTF. In DNA, the CDR3 is TGTGCCATCAGTGATGAGGTAGGGGGCTTCTATGGCTACACCTTC.

This rearrangement joins TRBV5-5 to TRBJ2-5, with 7 nucleotides matching TRBD2. Germline values: CDR1 SGHKS, CDR2 YYEKEE (reference sequence). The trim removed 4 bases at V and 0 bases at J, leaving 6 bases unmatched. The CDR3 spans 15 residues. CDR3: CASSPRGSHQETQYF. In DNA, the CDR3 is TGTGCCAGCAGCCCGCGGGGGAGTCACCAAGAGACCCAGTACTTC.

The rearrangement links TRBV2 to TRBJ2-7; tentatively, D is TRBD1 (6 bases). The CDR3 runs to 14 residues. Trimming removed 1 base at V and 3 bases at J, with 10 bases between. CDR1 is SNHLY and CDR2 is FYNNEI in the germline V gene. The CDR3 DNA is TGTGCCAGCAGTGAAGAAAACAGGGACTACGAGCAGTACTTC. It specifies CASSEENRDYEQYF. The variable domain in full, completed from reference TRBV2 and TRBJ2-7, reads EPEVTQTPSHQVTQMGQEVILRCVPISNHLYFYWYRQILGQKVEFLVSFYNNEISEKSEIFDDQFSVERPDGSNFTLKIRSTKLEDSAMYFCASSEENRDYEQYFGPGTRLTVT.

The chain uses TRBV11-2 and TRBJ2-3; 9 bases are a match to TRBD1. This CDR3 is built from 15 residues. Per the germline V gene, CDR1 is SGHAT and CDR2 is FQNNGV. Losses at the gene ends were 3 bases for V and 7 bases for J; bases not matched to a gene: 8. Here the CDR3 reads CASSLDGTGTYTQYF. In DNA, the CDR3 is TGTGCCAGCAGCTTGGACGGGACAGGGACATATACGCAGTATTTT.

In this sample, this clone turned up a few times. The gene calls are TRBV27 and TRBJ2-3; 7 positions agree with TRBD2. This CDR3 is built from 17 residues. Germline CDR1 reads MNHEY; CDR2 reads SMNVEV (reference sequence). Trimming cost V 1 base and J 3 bases; bases outside gene matches: 10. The CDR3 region is CASSLYGERGPTDTQYF. CDR3 coding DNA: TGTGCCAGCAGTTTATATGGCGAGCGGGGCCCAACAGATACGCAGTATTTT.

V and J are TRBV29-1 and TRBJ1-4, with D maybe TRBD1 (5 bases). Per the germline V gene, CDR1 is SQVTM and CDR2 is ANQGSEA. The CDR3 is 14 residues long. The CDR3 DNA sequence: TGCAGTGTATACTCAGGGTCAACTAATGAAAAACTGTTTTTT. Translation gives CSVYSGSTNEKLFF.

The J gene is TRBJ1-3, the V gene TRBV4-1; TRBD1 agrees at 9 bases. CDR1 is MGHRA and CDR2 is YSYEKL in the germline V gene. J gave up 7 bases and V 2 bases, and 9 bases lay outside the gene matches. The CDR3 is 16 amino acids. The chain's CDR3 is CASSQQQGARYNTIYF. CDR3 coding DNA: TGCGCCAGCAGCCAACAACAGGGGGCGAGGTACAACACCATATATTTT.

The chain combines TRBV5-1 with TRBJ1-6, with 7 nucleotides matching TRBD1. V trimming: 3 bases; J trimming: 7 bases; junction bases outside the gene matches: 7. In germline, CDR1 is SGHRS, CDR2 YFSETQ. The CDR3 contains 15 residues. Here the CDR3 DNA reads TGCGCCAGCAGCTCCGGACAGGAGCCCAATTCACCCCTCCACTTT. It codes for CASSSGQEPNSPLHF.

The CDR3 DNA is TGTGCCAGCAGCCAAGAGGACAGGGGGCCTGGAAACACCATATATTTT. Encoded protein: CASSQEDRGPGNTIYF. The chain carries TRBV4-2 and TRBJ1-3; 11 nucleotides agree with TRBD1. Germline CDR1 LGHNA, CDR2 YNFKEQ. The V and J ends lost 0 bases and 2 bases, in that order; junction bases with no gene match: 0. This CDR3 has 16 amino acids.

The chain links TRBV2 to TRBJ1-2, with 10 bases identical to TRBD1. CDR3 size: 13 residues. Losses at the gene ends were 5 bases for V and 6 bases for J; bases not matched to a gene: 3. The germline gives CDR1 SNHLY, CDR2 FYNNEI. CDR3 amino acids: CASSPDRGHGYTF. CDR3 DNA sequence: TGTGCCAGCAGTCCAGACAGGGGGCATGGCTACACCTTC.

This sequence joins TRBV6-5 and TRBJ1-6; TRBD1 might be the D (5 bases). CDR3 length equals 14 residues. Germline values: CDR1 MNHEY, CDR2 SVGAGI. Trimming pared 8 bases from V and 6 bases from J, leaving 14 bases between. The CDR3 region is CASGEGRLNSPLHF. CDR3 nucleotides: TGTGCCAGCGGGGAGGGGAGGCTTAATTCACCCCTCCACTTT.